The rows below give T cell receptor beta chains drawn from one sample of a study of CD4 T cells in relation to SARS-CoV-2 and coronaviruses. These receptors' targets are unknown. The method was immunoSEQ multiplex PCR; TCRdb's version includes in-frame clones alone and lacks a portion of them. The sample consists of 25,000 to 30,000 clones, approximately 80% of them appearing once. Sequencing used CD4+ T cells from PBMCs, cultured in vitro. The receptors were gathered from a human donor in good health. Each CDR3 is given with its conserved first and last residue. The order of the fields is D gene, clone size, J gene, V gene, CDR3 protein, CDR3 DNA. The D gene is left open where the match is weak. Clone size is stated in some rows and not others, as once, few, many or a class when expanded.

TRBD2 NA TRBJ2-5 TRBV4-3 CASSQDSGLEETQYF TGCGCCAGCAGCCAAGATTCGGGACTAGAAGAGACCCAGTACTTC
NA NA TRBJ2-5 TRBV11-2 CASSQGREETQYF TGTGCCAGCAGCCAGGGACGGGAAGAGACCCAGTACTTC
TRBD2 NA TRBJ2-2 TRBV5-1 CASSFGGLLNTGELFF TGCGCCAGCAGCTTCGGGGGACTACTAAACACCGGGGAGCTGTTTTTT
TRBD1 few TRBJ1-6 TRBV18 CASSPPDRANSPLHF TGTGCCAGCTCGCCCCCCGACAGGGCTAATTCACCCCTCCACTTT
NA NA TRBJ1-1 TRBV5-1 CASSQQNTEAFF TGCGCCAGCAGCCAACAGAACACTGAAGCTTTCTTT
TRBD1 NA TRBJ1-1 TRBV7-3 CASSSQGYGTEAFF TGTGCCAGCAGCTCACAGGGGTATGGCACTGAAGCTTTCTTT
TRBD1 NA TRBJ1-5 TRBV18 CASSREGTGQPQHF TGTGCCAGCTCACGGGAGGGGACAGGCCAGCCCCAGCATTTT
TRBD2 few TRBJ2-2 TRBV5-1 CASSLGERGGWYTGELFF TGCGCCAGCAGCTTGGGGGAGCGGGGGGGCTGGTACACCGGGGAGCTGTTTTTT
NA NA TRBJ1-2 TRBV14 CASSYSRSSSGYTF TGTGCCAGCAGCTATTCTAGGAGCAGCAGTGGCTACACCTTC
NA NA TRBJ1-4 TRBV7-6 CASREGSGPHEKLFF TGTGCCAGCAGGGAAGGGTCCGGGCCTCATGAAAAACTGTTTTTT
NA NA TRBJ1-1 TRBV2 CASHRLHRWGNTEAFF TGTGCCAGTCACCGATTACACCGTTGGGGGAACACTGAAGCTTTCTTT
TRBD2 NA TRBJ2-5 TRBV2 CASIRETSGGEETQYF TGTGCCAGCATTCGGGAGACTAGCGGGGGGGAAGAGACCCAGTACTTC
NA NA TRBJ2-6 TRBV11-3 CASSIGGANVLTF TGTGCCAGCAGCATAGGTGGGGCCAACGTCCTGACTTTC
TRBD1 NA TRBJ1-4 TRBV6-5 CASSTRGQGREKLFF TGTGCCAGCAGTACGAGGGGACAGGGGAGAGAAAAACTGTTTTTT
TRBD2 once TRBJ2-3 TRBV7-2 CASSSTYGAGADTQYF TGTGCCAGCAGCTCGACATACGGAGCGGGAGCAGATACGCAGTATTTT
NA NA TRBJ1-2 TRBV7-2 CASSPPTGYYGYTF TGTGCCAGCAGCCCCCCGACAGGCTACTATGGCTACACCTTC
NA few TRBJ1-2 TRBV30 CAWSVGNGYTF TGTGCCTGGAGTGTGGGGAATGGCTACACCTTC
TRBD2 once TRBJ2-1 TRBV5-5 CASSLLAGGYNEQFF TGTGCCAGCAGCTTGTTAGCGGGGGGCTACAATGAGCAGTTCTTC
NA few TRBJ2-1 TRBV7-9 CASSLVGNEQFF TGTGCCAGCAGCTTAGTAGGAAATGAGCAGTTCTTC
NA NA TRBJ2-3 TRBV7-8 CASTFAGATDTQYF TGTGCCAGCACCTTTGCGGGGGCCACAGATACGCAGTATTTT
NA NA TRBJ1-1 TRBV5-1 CASSDLRGAGTEAFF TGCGCCAGCAGCGACCTCAGGGGAGCAGGCACTGAAGCTTTCTTT
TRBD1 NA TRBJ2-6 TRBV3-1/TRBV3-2 CASSQGQGASGANVLTF TGTGCCAGCAGCCAAGGACAGGGGGCGAGTGGGGCCAACGTCCTGACTTTC
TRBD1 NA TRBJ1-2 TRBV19 CASHQGATGGYTF TGTGCCAGCCATCAGGGGGCAACAGGTGGCTACACCTTC
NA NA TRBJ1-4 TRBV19 CASSIGNSQSEKLFF TGTGCCAGTAGTATAGGCAACAGCCAAAGCGAAAAACTGTTTTTT
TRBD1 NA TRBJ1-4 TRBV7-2 CASSPTGGPTYNEKLFF TGTGCCAGCAGCCCCACAGGGGGCCCCACTTATAATGAAAAACTGTTTTTT